These T cell receptor beta chains were read from a single sample in a study of graft-versus-host responses after intestinal transplantation. These receptors lack a known antigen. Sequencing was performed with immunoSEQ multiplex PCR; in TCRdb, only in-frame clones are kept and a portion is missing. The table shows about 92,000 clones, with around nine tenths occurring only once. Source: unstimulated CD8+ T cells sorted from spleen or lymph node cells, taken before intestinal transplant. Receptors were obtained from a human donor who received an intestinal transplant. Each CDR3 is given with its conserved first and last residue. Only part of the rows carry a size: once, few, many, or a class if the clone is expanded.

CDR3 protein	clone size	J gene	V gene
CASSIGDSPWGYTF	-	TRBJ1-2	TRBV19
CASSYGTASTDTQYF	-	TRBJ2-3	TRBV6-5
CASATGLAGPEQYF	-	TRBJ2-7	TRBV5-1
CASSLAGTGAKEQYF	-	TRBJ2-7	TRBV27
CSARGDKDHGNEQFF	-	TRBJ2-1	TRBV29-1
CASSPDGPQHF	-	TRBJ1-5	TRBV5-1
CASSLEQDSPLHF	-	TRBJ1-6	TRBV7-6
CASSPTPGRCFYNEQFF	-	TRBJ2-1	TRBV18
CASSSSRGLVLSTNEKLFF	-	TRBJ1-4	TRBV7-2
CASSYSVLDGSYEQYF	-	TRBJ2-7	TRBV6-5
CASSLLGPTYEQYF	-	TRBJ2-7	TRBV11-2
CASSLSLAPPNTEAFF	-	TRBJ1-1	TRBV27
CASRIAGGPYEQYF	-	TRBJ2-7	TRBV6-6
CASSIRTGRNEQFF	-	TRBJ2-1	TRBV19
CASRDRGTYEQYF	few	TRBJ2-7	TRBV2
CASTSIDTQYF	once	TRBJ2-3	TRBV6-5
CAWSVRASPSGELFF	-	TRBJ2-2	TRBV30
CASSLQGSGFMNTEAFF	-	TRBJ1-1	TRBV11-1
CASSKMDRGNLSLHF	-	TRBJ1-6	TRBV6-5
CASSVISSGSVGGELFF	-	TRBJ2-2	TRBV4-2
CASSYTPGGNSPLHF	-	TRBJ1-6	TRBV6-5
CASSSGQSGTTSTDTQYF	-	TRBJ2-3	TRBV28
CASSQIEVGETQYF	-	TRBJ2-5	TRBV4-1
CASSQDFPPPAERKMNTEAFF	-	TRBJ1-1	TRBV4-3
CASSRMTGRLVSYTF	-	TRBJ1-2	TRBV7-9
CASSLAGGGSEQFF	-	TRBJ2-1	TRBV5-1
CALKDGAGDEQYF	once	TRBJ2-7	TRBV30
CASSLGTGAGSPLHF	once	TRBJ1-6	TRBV11-2
CASSLGTGGSVTDYEQYF	-	TRBJ2-7	TRBV7-9
CASSELSTGVDEQYF	-	TRBJ2-7	TRBV10-2
CASSEWDSLNTEAFF	-	TRBJ1-1	TRBV2
CASSSFSSGTVSF	-	TRBJ2-4	TRBV11-2